This passage covers 17 T cell receptor beta chains from one sample sequenced in a study of T-cell memory formation after mild COVID-19 (dated by TCRdb to the early 2020s). Library construction relied on 5' RACE. Sequenced on an Illumina NovaSeq 6000. TCRdb trimmed public reads at Q25 via fastp, called clones via MiXCR and kept in-frame beta chains. Each CDR3 protein appears once, grouped with its most common genes and DNA. The table for this sample lists a few hundred thousand distinct CDR3 sequences; approximately 25% of them were counted only once. The ten largest clones add up to 8.5% to 10% of the sample. Sequencing was carried out using PBMCs or a T cell subset sorted from them (not recorded which). The receptors derive from an adult woman who had mild COVID-19 (a few samples of this study predate the infection). The sample titles of this study are shuffled in the database, so cell type and time point are left out; the donor was told from shared clones.

This clonotype has more than one count but fewer than ten. The chain employs TRBV20-1 and TRBJ1-2, with 7 bases identical to TRBD1. Per the germline V gene, CDR1 is DFQATT and CDR2 is SNEGSKA (reference sequence). CDR3 length equals 15 residues. With 0 bases clipped from V and 4 bases from J, the junction kept 8 bases outside the gene matches. DNA of the CDR3: TGCAGTGCTAGAGACGCAGGGGGAAGAGGCTATGGCTACACCTTC. This codes for CSARDAGGRGYGYTF.

This clonotype was recorded a few times. The rearrangement links TRBV30 to TRBJ1-1, with D perhaps TRBD1 (5 bases). The CDR3 has 13 residues. Trimming shortened V by 8 bases and J by 6 bases, and 19 bases separated the two germline ends. Germline CDR1 reads GTSNPN; CDR2 reads SVGIG (reference sequence). CDR3 nucleotide sequence: TGTGCCGCCCCGACCCAGGGAAAGCCTGAAGCTTTCTTT. Amino acids: CAAPTQGKPEAFF. Full variable domain (rest looked up from reference TRBV30 and TRBJ1-1): SQTIHQWPATLVQPVGSPLSLECTVEGTSNPNLYWYRQAAGRGLQLLFYSVGIGQISSEVPQNLSASRPQDRQFILSSKKLLLSDSGFYLCAAPTQGKPEAFFGQGTRLTVV.

This clonotype has only a few counts. This chain connects TRBV6-5 to TRBJ1-2; no definite D call. This CDR3 has 15 residues. Trimming shortened V by 2 bases and J by 2 bases, and 12 bases separated the two germline ends. Germline-derived CDR1 and CDR2 are MNHEY and SVGAGI. CDR3 amino acids: CASSYGRESNYGYTF. As DNA, the CDR3 is TGTGCCAGCAGTTACGGACGAGAATCGAACTATGGCTACACCTTC.

In the case of this clonotype: At one end the junction does not follow the germline gene, possibly because of a read error. The chain joins TRBV7-7 to TRBJ1-1; D not certain. The CDR3 length is 13 residues. Germline lookup yields CDR1 SSHAT and CDR2 FNYEAQ (reference sequence). The CDR3 nucleotides read TGTGCTAGCAGCCCTCTGGAGAACACTGAAGCTTTCTTT. Its translation is CASSPLENTEAFF.

The genes are TRBV7-2 and TRBJ2-1; D not resolved. This CDR3 is built from 13 residues. V lost 4 bases, J lost 4 bases, and 8 bases lay in between. Germline values: CDR1 SGHTA, CDR2 FQGNSA. Here the CDR3 reads CASSSIPYNEQFF. For the CDR3, the DNA is TGTGCCAGCAGCTCCATACCGTACAATGAGCAGTTCTTC.

This clonotype was observed a handful of times. This sequence joins TRBV12-3 or TRBV12-4 and TRBJ1-2; the D is unclear. V shed 5 bases and J shed 3 bases, with 16 bases lying between them. This CDR3 is built from 15 residues. The CDR3 reads CASSQSSGNYYGYTF. The CDR3 DNA is TGTGCCAGCAGTCAATCGTCGGGCAATTACTATGGCTACACCTTC.

This clonotype was seen only a few times. The chain combines TRBV3-1 with TRBJ2-7; D is possibly TRBD1 (5 bases). The V end lost 1 base, the J end lost 3 bases, and 10 bases lay between the germline ends. The CDR3 covers 14 residues. Germline V gene data show CDR1 as LGHDT and CDR2 as YNNKEL (reference sequence). DNA for the CDR3: TGTGCCAGCAGCCAAGCTACAGGAATCTACGAGCAGTACTTC. Translated: CASSQATGIYEQYF.

V and J are TRBV5-1 and TRBJ2-7; no definite D call. Germline CDR1 SGHRS, CDR2 YFSETQ. The CDR3 has 15 amino acids. V lost 2 bases, J lost 1 base, and 13 bases lay in between. The CDR3 region is CASSFGQLSSYEQYF. CDR3 nucleotide sequence: TGCGCCAGCAGCTTCGGGCAGTTAAGTTCCTACGAGCAGTACTTC.

V gene TRBV27 combines with J gene TRBJ1-1, with 9 bases matching TRBD1. CDR1 and CDR2 (germline): MNHEY, SMNVEV (reference sequence). V shed 4 bases and J 1 base; nucleotides not matched to a gene: 7. The CDR3 is 16 residues long. The CDR3 loop is CASSSSQGAENTEAFF. CDR3 sequence (DNA): TGTGCCAGCAGTTCTTCACAGGGGGCCGAGAACACTGAAGCTTTCTTT.

This clonotype appeared a few times. In DNA form, the CDR3 reads TGTGCCAGCCGCTATGGGAGGTCAGAAGAGACCCAGTACTTC. Amino acid sequence: CASRYGRSEETQYF. This chain connects TRBV11-3 to TRBJ2-5, with a tentative D call TRBD2 (6 bases). The CDR3 totals 14 residues. CDR1 and CDR2 (germline): SGHNT, YENEEA. V was shortened by 8 bases and J by 3 bases, with 16 bases between the two germline ends.

V is TRBV5-6 and J is TRBJ1-4; 7 nucleotides agree with TRBD1. Germline CDR1 is SGHDT and CDR2 is YYEEEE. The CDR3 extends over 13 amino acids. After removal of 4 bases from V and 10 bases from J, the junction contained 7 bases not matched to a gene. CDR3 amino acids: CASSPGQLGKLFF. The CDR3 nucleotides read TGTGCCAGCAGCCCGGGACAGTTAGGAAAACTGTTTTTT.

The chain employs TRBV12-5 and TRBJ1-1, with 8 nucleotides matching TRBD1. CDR1 is LGHNT, CDR2 FRNRAP, per germline. CDR3 size: 16 residues. After removal of 4 bases from V and 2 bases from J, the junction contained 9 bases not matched to a gene. This CDR3 reads CASGSGSTGANTEAFF. CDR3 nucleotide sequence: TGTGCTAGTGGTTCGGGGTCGACAGGGGCTAACACTGAAGCTTTCTTT. Full variable domain (missing parts from reference TRBV12-5 and TRBJ1-1): DARVTQTPRHKVTEMGQEVTMRCQPILGHNTVFWYRQTMMQGLELLAYFRNRAPLDDSGMPKDRFSAEMPDATLATLKIQPSEPRDSAVYFCASGSGSTGANTEAFFGQGTRLTVV.

This clonotype showed up just a few times. This chain links TRBV30 with TRBJ2-1; tentative D call: TRBD2 (6 bases). The V end was cut by 3 bases, the J end by 8 bases, with 14 bases between. Germline V gene lookup returns CDR1 GTSNPN and CDR2 SVGIG (reference sequence). The CDR3 covers 13 residues. The chain's CDR3 is CAWRNPLADEQFF. DNA of the CDR3: TGTGCCTGGAGGAACCCACTAGCCGATGAGCAGTTCTTC.

The rearrangement uses TRBV20-1 and TRBJ2-1; 12 bases align to TRBD2. Per germline, CDR1 DFQATT and CDR2 SNEGSKA (reference sequence). The CDR3 extends over 14 amino acids. J was trimmed by 8 bases and V by 5 bases; bases with no gene match: 7. In nucleotides, the CDR3 is TGCAGTGCTGCAACTAGCGGGAGGTCTTATGAGCAGTTCTTC. Protein sequence: CSAATSGRSYEQFF.

This clonotype was seen ten or more times. V usage is TRBV12-3 or TRBV12-4 and J usage is TRBJ2-6; D might be TRBD1 or TRBD2, each matching 7 bases. V was pared by 7 bases and J by 3 bases, with 13 bases between. The CDR3 runs 15 residues. The CDR3 coding sequence is TGTGCCAGCACCCAGGGGGGGCTTGGGGCCAACGTCCTGACTTTC. As protein: CASTQGGLGANVLTF.

J is TRBJ2-2 and V is TRBV5-1, with TRBD1 as a possible D gene (6 bases). The CDR3 consists of 20 residues. V lost 3 bases, J lost 2 bases, and 26 bases lay in between. Germline-derived CDR1 and CDR2 are SGHRS and YFSETQ. This chain's CDR3 is CASSSGSTSYRAGNTGELFF. The CDR3 DNA reads TGCGCCAGCAGCTCGGGCTCAACTTCCTACAGGGCGGGTAACACCGGGGAGCTGTTTTTT.

This clonotype was recorded a few times. J is TRBJ1-6 and V is TRBV27; 7 bases are shared with TRBD1. The junction had 8 bases not matched to a gene; V was cut back by 4 bases and J by 5 bases. This CDR3 region has 16 residues. Germline V gives CDR1 MNHEY, CDR2 SMNVEV (reference sequence). The CDR3 loop is CASSSKWGTDNSPLHF. The CDR3, as DNA: TGTGCCAGCAGTTCCAAATGGGGGACAGATAATTCACCCCTCCACTTT.